This T cell receptor beta chain was identified in a study of T cell changes during pregnancy in multiple sclerosis. Germline CDR1 reads SGHDT; CDR2 reads YYEEEE. The CDR3 spans 15 residues. Trimming shortened V by 0 bases and J by 2 bases, and 11 bases separated the two germline ends. Data came from immunoSEQ multiplex PCR; TCRdb stores just in-frame clones and leaves some out. This table holds around 80,000 clones, 94% found once. This chain uses TRBV5-6 with TRBJ2-5; TRBD2 might be the D (5 bases). Sequencing was performed on peripheral blood, taken in the second trimester of pregnancy. This receptor was obtained from a female donor in good health, enrolled as a control in a pregnancy study. The CDR3 here is CASSLEARGQETQYF. The CDR3, as DNA: TGTGCCAGCAGCTTGGAGGCCCGGGGTCAAGAGACCCAGTACTTC.